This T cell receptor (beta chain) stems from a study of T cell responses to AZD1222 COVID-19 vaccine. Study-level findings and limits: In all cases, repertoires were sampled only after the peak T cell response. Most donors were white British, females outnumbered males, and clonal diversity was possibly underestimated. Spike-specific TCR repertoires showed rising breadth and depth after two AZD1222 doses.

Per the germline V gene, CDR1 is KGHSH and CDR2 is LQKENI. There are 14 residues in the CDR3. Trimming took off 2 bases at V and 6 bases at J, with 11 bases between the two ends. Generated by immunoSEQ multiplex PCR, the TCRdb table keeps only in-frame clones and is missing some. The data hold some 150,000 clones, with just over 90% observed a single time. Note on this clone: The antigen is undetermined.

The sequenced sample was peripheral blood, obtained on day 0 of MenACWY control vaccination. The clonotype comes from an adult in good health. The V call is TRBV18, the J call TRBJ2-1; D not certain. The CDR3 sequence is CASSPELIRNEQFF. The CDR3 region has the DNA TGTGCCAGCTCACCAGAGCTTATTCGCAATGAGCAGTTCTTC.